Listed here are 5 T cell receptor beta chains from one sample, sequenced in a study of CD4+ T cells in melanoma. The method was immunoSEQ multiplex PCR; TCRdb's version includes in-frame clones alone and lacks a portion of them. The sample lists about 110,000 clones, roughly 90% occurring once. The sequencing sample was made of peripheral blood. The receptors come from a human donor with melanoma.

The chain uses TRBV20-1 and TRBJ1-2; D gene ambiguous. Germline V gene sequence: CDR1 DFQATT, CDR2 SNEGSKA (reference sequence). The germline V and J ends were trimmed by 6 bases and 8 bases, with 13 bases remaining between them. The CDR3 extends over 11 amino acids. The CDR3, as DNA: TGCAGTGCAACGGACCGAGGAGGCTACACCTTC. Translated, it gives CSATDRGGYTF.

The J gene is TRBJ1-1, the V gene TRBV7-2; D is undetermined. The CDR3 contains 12 residues. CDR1 and CDR2 from the germline V gene are SGHTA and FQGNSA. The V and J ends lost 5 bases and 7 bases respectively, with 11 bases between them. In DNA, the CDR3 is TGTGCCAGCAGCAACGCGGGAGGTGAAGCTTTCTTT. Translation: CASSNAGGEAFF.

The V call is TRBV5-1, the J call TRBJ2-5; D gene unclear. The CDR3 length is 14 residues. V was pared by 0 bases and J by 7 bases, with 13 bases between. Germline loops: CDR1 SGHRS, CDR2 YFSETQ. The CDR3, as DNA: TGCGCCAGCAGCTTGGAATCCCCGGTGGCGACCCAGTACTTC. It codes for CASSLESPVATQYF.

The CDR3 protein is CASSADSNYGYTF. The CDR3 bases are TGTGCCAGCAGCGCGGACAGCAACTATGGCTACACCTTC. The rearrangement uses TRBV5-4 and TRBJ1-2; a possible D gene is TRBD1 (6 bases). Germline assignment: CDR1 SGHNT and CDR2 YYREEE (reference sequence). This CDR3 has 13 residues. Trimming took 4 bases from V and 2 from J, leaving 9 bases between them. The whole variable domain, remainder taken from reference TRBV5-4 and TRBJ1-2, is ETGVTQSPTHLIKTRGQQVTLRCSSQSGHNTVSWYQQALGQGPQFIFQYYREEENGRGNFPPRFSGLQFPNYSSELNVNALELDDSALYLCASSADSNYGYTFGSGTRLTVV.

The rearrangement joins TRBV7-9 to TRBJ2-2; 9 nucleotides line up with TRBD2. Looked up from germline, CDR1 is SEHNR and CDR2 is FQNEAQ (reference sequence). CDR3 size: 17 residues. The junction had 7 bases not matched to a gene; V was cut back by 4 bases and J by 1 base. The DNA for the CDR3 is TGTGCCAGCAGCTCTCCCGCGGGAGGGATGAACACCGGGGAGCTGTTTTTT. Residues: CASSSPAGGMNTGELFF.